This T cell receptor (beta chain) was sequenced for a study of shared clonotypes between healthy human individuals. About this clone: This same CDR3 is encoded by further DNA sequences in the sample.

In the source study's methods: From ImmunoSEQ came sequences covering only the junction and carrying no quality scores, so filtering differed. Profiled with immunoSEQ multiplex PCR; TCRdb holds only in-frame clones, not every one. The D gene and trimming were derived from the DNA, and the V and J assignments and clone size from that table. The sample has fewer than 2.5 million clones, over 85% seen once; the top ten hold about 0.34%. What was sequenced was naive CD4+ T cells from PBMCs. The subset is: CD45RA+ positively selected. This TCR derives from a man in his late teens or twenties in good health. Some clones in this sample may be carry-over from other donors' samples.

As DNA, the CDR3 is TGCAGCGTACGACAGGCTAACACTGAAGCTTTCTTT. The encoded protein is CSVRQANTEAFF. The chain is built from TRBV29-1 and TRBJ1-1; D possibly corresponds to TRBD1 (6 bases). CDR1 SQVTM and CDR2 ANQGSEA come from the germline V gene. This CDR3 is built from 12 residues. Trimming took 6 bases from V and 2 from J, leaving 10 bases between them.